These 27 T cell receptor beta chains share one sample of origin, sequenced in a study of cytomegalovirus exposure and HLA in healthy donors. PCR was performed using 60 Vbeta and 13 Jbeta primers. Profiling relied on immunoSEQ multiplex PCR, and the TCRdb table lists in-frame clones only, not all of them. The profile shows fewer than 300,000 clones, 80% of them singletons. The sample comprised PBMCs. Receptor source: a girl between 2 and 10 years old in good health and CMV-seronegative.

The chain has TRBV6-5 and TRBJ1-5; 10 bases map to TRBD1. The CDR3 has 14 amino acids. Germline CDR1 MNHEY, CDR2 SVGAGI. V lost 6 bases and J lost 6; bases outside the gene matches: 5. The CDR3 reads CASSSGQGFQPQHF. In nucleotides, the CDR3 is TGTGCCAGCAGCTCGGGACAGGGGTTTCAGCCCCAGCATTTT.

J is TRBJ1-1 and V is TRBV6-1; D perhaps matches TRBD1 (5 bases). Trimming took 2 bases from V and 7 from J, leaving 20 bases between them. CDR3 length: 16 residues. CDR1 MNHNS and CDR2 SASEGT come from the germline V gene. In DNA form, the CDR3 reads TGTGCCAGCAGTGAAATACTGCTCGGGGGTCTCAATGAAGCTTTCTTT. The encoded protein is CASSEILLGGLNEAFF.

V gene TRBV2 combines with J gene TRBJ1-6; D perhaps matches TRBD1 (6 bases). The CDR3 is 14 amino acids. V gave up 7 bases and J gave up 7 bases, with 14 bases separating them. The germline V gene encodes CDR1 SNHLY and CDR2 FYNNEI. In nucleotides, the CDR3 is TGTGCCAGCAAGCCCGGGACACGGAATTCACCCCTCCACTTT. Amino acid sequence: CASKPGTRNSPLHF.

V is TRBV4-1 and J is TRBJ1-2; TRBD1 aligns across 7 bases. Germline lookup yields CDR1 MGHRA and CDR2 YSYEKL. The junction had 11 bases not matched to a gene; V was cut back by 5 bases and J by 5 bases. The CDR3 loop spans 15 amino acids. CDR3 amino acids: CASSTTGAEGYGYTF. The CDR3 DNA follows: TGCGCCAGCAGCACCACAGGGGCCGAAGGGTATGGCTACACCTTC.

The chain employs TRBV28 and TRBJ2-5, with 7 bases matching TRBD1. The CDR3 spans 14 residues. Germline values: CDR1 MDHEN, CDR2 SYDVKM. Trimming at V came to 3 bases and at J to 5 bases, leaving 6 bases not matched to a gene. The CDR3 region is CASSFVGGRETQYF. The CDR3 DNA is TGTGCCAGCAGTTTTGTAGGGGGCAGGGAGACCCAGTACTTC.

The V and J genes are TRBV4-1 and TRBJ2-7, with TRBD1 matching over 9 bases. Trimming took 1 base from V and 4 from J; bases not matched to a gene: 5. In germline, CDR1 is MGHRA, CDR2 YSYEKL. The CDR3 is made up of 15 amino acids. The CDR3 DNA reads TGCGCCAGCAGCCAAGGACGGGACAGGGAGTACGAGCAGTACTTC. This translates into CASSQGRDREYEQYF.

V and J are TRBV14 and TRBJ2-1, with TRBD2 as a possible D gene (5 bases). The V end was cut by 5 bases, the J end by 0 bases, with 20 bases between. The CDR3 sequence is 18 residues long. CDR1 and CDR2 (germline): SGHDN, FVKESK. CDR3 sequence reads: CASSYGLARKLSYNEQFF. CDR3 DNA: TGTGCCAGCAGCTATGGCCTAGCAAGAAAGCTCTCCTACAATGAGCAGTTCTTC.

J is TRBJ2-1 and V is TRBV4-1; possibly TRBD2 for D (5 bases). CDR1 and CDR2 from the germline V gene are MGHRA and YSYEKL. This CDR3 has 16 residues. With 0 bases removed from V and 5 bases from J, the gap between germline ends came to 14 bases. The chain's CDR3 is CASSQESSGTNNEQFF. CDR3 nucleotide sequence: TGCGCCAGCAGCCAAGAGTCCAGCGGAACAAACAATGAGCAGTTCTTC.

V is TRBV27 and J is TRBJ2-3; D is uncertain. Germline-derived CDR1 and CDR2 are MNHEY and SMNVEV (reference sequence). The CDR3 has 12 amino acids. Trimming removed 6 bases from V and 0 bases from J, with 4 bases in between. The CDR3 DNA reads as TGTGCCAGCAGAGCTAGCACAGATACGCAGTATTTT. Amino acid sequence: CASRASTDTQYF.

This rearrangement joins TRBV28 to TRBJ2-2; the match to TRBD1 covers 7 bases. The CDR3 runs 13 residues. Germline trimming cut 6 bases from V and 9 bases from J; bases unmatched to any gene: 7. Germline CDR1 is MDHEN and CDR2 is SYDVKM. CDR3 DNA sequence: TGTGCCAGCAGCCCCGACAGGGCCAGGGAGCTGTTTTTT. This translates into CASSPDRARELFF. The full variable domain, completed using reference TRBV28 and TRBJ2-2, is DVKVTQSSRYLVKRTGEKVFLECVQDMDHENMFWYRQDPGLGLRLIYFSYDVKMKEKGDIPEGYSVSREKKERFSLILESASTNQTSMYLCASSPDRARELFFGEGSRLTVL.

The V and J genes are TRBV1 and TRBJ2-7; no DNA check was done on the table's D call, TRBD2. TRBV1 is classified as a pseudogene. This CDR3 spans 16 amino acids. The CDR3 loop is CTSSPPTSGGTGEQYF. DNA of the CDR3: TGCACCAGCAGCCCCCCGACTAGCGGGGGCACGGGGGAGCAGTACTTC.

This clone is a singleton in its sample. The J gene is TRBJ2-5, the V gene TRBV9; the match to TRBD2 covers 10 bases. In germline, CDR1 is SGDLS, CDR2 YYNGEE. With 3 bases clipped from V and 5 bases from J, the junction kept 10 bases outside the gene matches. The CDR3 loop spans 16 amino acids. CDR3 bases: TGTGCCAGCAGCGCTCTCAGCGGGGGGGTGCGTGAGACCCAGTACTTC. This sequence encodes CASSALSGGVRETQYF.

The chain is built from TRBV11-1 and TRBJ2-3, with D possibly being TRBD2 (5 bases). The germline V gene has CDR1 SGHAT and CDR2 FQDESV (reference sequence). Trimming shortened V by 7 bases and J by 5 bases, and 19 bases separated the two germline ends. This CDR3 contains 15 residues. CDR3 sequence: CASIGPMRRLDTQYF. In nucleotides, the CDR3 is TGTGCCAGCATCGGTCCGATGCGGAGGTTAGATACGCAGTATTTT.

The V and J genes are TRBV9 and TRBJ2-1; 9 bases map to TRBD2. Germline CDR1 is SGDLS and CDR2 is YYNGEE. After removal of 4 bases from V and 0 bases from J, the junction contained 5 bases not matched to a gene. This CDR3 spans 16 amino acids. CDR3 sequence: CASSTSRGGSYNEQFF. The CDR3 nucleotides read TGTGCCAGCAGCACCTCGCGGGGGGGCTCCTACAATGAGCAGTTCTTC.

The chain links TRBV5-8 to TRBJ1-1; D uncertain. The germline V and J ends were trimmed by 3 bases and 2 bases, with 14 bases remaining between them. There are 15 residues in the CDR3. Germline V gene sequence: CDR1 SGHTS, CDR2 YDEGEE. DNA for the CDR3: TGTGCCAGCAGCTCGAAAGGGAGAGGTAACACTGAAGCTTTCTTT. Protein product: CASSSKGRGNTEAFF.

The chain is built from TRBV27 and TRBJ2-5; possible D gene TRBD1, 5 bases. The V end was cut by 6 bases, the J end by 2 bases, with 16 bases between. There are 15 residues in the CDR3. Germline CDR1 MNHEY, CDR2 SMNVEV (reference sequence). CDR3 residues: CASRGPGWNQETQYF. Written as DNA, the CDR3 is TGTGCCAGCAGAGGACCAGGGTGGAATCAAGAGACCCAGTACTTC.

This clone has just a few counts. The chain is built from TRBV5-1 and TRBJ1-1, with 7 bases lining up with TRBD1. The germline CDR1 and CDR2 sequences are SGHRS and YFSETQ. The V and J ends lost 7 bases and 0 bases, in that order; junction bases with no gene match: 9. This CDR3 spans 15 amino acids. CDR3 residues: CASRQGIGLNTEAFF. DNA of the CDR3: TGCGCCAGCCGACAGGGAATCGGACTGAACACTGAAGCTTTCTTT.

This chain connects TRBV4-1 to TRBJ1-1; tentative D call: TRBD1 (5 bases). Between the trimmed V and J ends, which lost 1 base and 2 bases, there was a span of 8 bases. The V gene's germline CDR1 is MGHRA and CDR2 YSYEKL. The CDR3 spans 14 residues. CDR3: CASSQGGGNTEAFF. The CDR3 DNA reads TGCGCCAGCAGCCAAGGGGGGGGTAACACTGAAGCTTTCTTT.

CDR3 in DNA: TGTGCCAGCATGTTTACCTACGAGCAGTACTTC. It translates to CASMFTYEQYF. The V call is TRBV2, the J call TRBJ2-7; D is unresolved. Trimming stripped 7 bases from V and 2 bases from J, with 6 bases between. Germline lookup yields CDR1 SNHLY and CDR2 FYNNEI. The CDR3 is 11 amino acids. Filled out from reference TRBV2 and TRBJ2-7, the complete variable domain reads EPEVTQTPSHQVTQMGQEVILRCVPISNHLYFYWYRQILGQKVEFLVSFYNNEISEKSEIFDDQFSVERPDGSNFTLKIRSTKLEDSAMYFCASMFTYEQYFGPGTRLTVT.

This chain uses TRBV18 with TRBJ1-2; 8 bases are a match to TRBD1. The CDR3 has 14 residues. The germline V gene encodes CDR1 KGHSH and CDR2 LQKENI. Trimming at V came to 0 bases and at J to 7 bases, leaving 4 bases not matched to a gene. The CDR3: CASSPPQGAGGYTF. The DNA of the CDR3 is TGTGCCAGCTCACCACCCCAGGGGGCCGGTGGCTACACCTTC.

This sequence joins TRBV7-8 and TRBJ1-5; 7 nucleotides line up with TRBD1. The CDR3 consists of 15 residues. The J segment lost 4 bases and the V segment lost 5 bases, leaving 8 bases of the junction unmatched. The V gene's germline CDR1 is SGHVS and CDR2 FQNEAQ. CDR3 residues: CASSGGVRGNQPQHF. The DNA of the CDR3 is TGTGCCAGCAGCGGAGGAGTCAGGGGGAATCAGCCCCAGCATTTT.

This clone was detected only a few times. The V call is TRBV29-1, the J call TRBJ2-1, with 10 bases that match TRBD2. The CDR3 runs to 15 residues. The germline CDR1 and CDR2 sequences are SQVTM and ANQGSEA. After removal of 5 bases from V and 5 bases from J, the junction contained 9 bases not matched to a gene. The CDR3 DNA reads TGCAGCGTTCCGGTCGGACTAGCGGTTAACAATGAGCAGTTCTTC. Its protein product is CSVPVGLAVNNEQFF.

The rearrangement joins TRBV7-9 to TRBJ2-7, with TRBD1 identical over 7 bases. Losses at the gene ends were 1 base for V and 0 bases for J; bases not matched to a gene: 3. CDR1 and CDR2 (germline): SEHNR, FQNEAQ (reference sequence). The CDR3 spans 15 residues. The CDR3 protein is CASSLGGQNSYEQYF. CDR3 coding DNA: TGTGCCAGCAGCTTAGGGGGACAGAACTCCTACGAGCAGTACTTC.

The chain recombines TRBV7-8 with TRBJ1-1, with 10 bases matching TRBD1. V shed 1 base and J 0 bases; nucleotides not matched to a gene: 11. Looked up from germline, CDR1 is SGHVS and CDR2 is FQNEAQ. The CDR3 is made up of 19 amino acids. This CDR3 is CASSLGSRTGGTMNTEAFF. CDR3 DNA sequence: TGTGCCAGCAGCTTAGGGTCTCGGACAGGGGGAACGATGAACACTGAAGCTTTCTTT.

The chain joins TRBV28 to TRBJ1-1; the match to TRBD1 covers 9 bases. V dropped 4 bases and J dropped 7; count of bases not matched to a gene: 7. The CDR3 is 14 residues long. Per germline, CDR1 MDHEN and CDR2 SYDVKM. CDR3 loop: CASSSGTGGCEAFF. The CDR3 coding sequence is TGTGCCAGCAGTTCCGGTACAGGGGGCTGTGAAGCTTTCTTT.

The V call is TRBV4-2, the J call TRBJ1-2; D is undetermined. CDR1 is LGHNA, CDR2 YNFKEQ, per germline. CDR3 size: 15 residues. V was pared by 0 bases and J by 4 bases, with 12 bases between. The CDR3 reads CASSQELKEPYGYTF. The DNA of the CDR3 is TGTGCCAGCAGCCAAGAGCTTAAAGAGCCCTATGGCTACACCTTC.

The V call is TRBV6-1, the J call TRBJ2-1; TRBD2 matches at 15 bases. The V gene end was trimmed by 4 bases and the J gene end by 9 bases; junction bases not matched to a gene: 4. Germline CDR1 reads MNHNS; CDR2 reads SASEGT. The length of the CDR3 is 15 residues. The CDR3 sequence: CASSAGLAGGSEQFF. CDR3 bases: TGTGCCAGCAGTGCGGGACTAGCGGGGGGTAGTGAGCAGTTCTTC.